These T cell receptor beta chains were read from a single sample in a study of blood T cell repertoires in COVID-19. This table comes from immunoSEQ multiplex PCR, and its TCRdb copy is limited to in-frame clones, with some not included. The table shows roughly 230,000 clones, with roughly 84% occurring only once. The source material was PBMCs or T cells enriched from blood (not recorded which). These receptors were taken from a young man in a cohort exposed to, infected with or recovered from COVID-19 (not recorded which). Each CDR3 is given with its conserved first and last residue. Fields, in order: V gene, D gene, J gene, CDR3 protein. D genes are given only for firm matches.

TRBV28	.	TRBJ1-5	CASSSIGGQPQHF
TRBV29-1	.	TRBJ2-5	CSVVEGRIETQYF
TRBV3-1/TRBV3-2	TRBD1	TRBJ2-7	CASSLGTDYEQYF
TRBV4-1	.	TRBJ2-2	CASSQGEYSGELFF
TRBV19	TRBD1	TRBJ1-4	CASSPGQGSNEKLFF
TRBV19	TRBD1	TRBJ2-4	CASSIKLARGNIQYF
TRBV28	.	TRBJ1-1	CASRYYLNTEAFF
TRBV7-3	TRBD1	TRBJ2-4	CASSEQGEDIQYF
TRBV5-4	TRBD1	TRBJ1-3	CASSLEGTAGNTIYF
TRBV6-5	TRBD2	TRBJ2-7	CASSYGAGAAYEQYF
TRBV28	TRBD1	TRBJ2-7	CASSPGQPPNEQYF
TRBV23-1	.	TRBJ2-2	CASSQPGITGELFF
TRBV5-5	TRBD2	TRBJ2-3	CASSFLSGGSTDTQYF
TRBV19	.	TRBJ2-1	CASSYFYNEQFF
TRBV2	TRBD1	TRBJ1-1	CASSGLTGGTEAFF
TRBV6-2/TRBV6-3	.	TRBJ1-2	CASSYDPVDGYTF
TRBV15	.	TRBJ2-3	CATSGPSADTQYF
TRBV7-9	.	TRBJ2-1	CASSLAAVLYNEQFF
TRBV3-1/TRBV3-2	.	TRBJ2-5	CASSSQTGRQETQYF
TRBV28	TRBD1	TRBJ2-7	CASSLSTGSYEQYF
TRBV7-2	.	TRBJ2-7	CASSTPLGAGSYEQYF
TRBV13	.	TRBJ1-1	CASSPPGGARVLLF
TRBV25-1	.	TRBJ2-5	CASSEWGEEETQYF
TRBV2	.	TRBJ1-5	CASSDRASQPQHF
TRBV3-1/TRBV3-2	.	TRBJ1-2	CASSQGADGWYGYTF
TRBV7-9	.	TRBJ1-5	CASSERDNYQPQHF
TRBV19	TRBD1	TRBJ1-4	CASSPGTGANEKLFF
TRBV7-9	.	TRBJ2-7	CASSPGTGRDYEQYF
TRBV20-1	.	TRBJ2-3	CSASMKRGTTQYF
TRBV15	.	TRBJ1-2	CATSSTQTSYGYTF
TRBV4-1	TRBD2	TRBJ2-3	CASSQEGRETQYF
TRBV13	.	TRBJ1-6	CASRPNQGNNSPLHF
TRBV19	TRBD1	TRBJ2-7	CASSIDRGYEQYF
TRBV28	TRBD1	TRBJ2-5	CASSPPRGQGETQYF
TRBV7-9	TRBD2	TRBJ2-7	CASSLGREGLKDEQYF
TRBV10-3	TRBD1	TRBJ1-1	CAISSPDRANTEAFF
TRBV18	TRBD1	TRBJ1-2	CASSPGGSGTGGDGYTF
TRBV27	.	TRBJ2-7	CASRAGTVYEQYF
TRBV19	TRBD1	TRBJ2-7	CASGPRQGTYEQYF
TRBV7-2	.	TRBJ1-5	CASSLHGTHQPQHF
TRBV7-2	TRBD2	TRBJ2-1	CASSPGTSGSGRQFF
TRBV9	TRBD2	TRBJ2-5	CASSVAGGIETQYF